The 11 T cell receptor beta chains below were found in one sample sequenced in a study of blood T cells in healthy people across ages. Sample-barcoded 5' priming and a J-beta primer mix drove a second PCR of about 6 to 12 cycles. TCRdb redid the calling of the 5' RACE reads with MiXCR, one entry per CDR3 protein. The repertoire includes fewer than 1.5 million distinct CDR3 sequences, roughly 40% of them detected once, and 7% to 9.5% sits in the top ten. What was sequenced was blood. These receptors originate from a woman between 18 and 30 years old in good health.

The J gene is TRBJ2-7, the V gene TRBV6-6, with 14 positions matching TRBD2. V trimming: 5 bases; J trimming: 7 bases; junction bases outside the gene matches: 13. Germline CDR1 MNHNY, CDR2 SVGAGI (reference sequence). The CDR3 loop spans 17 amino acids. CDR3 in DNA: TGTGCCAGCAGTAGCAACTCCGGGACTAGCGGGGGTCTGGAGCAGTACTTC. Translation: CASSSNSGTSGGLEQYF.

The gene calls are TRBV4-1 and TRBJ1-5, with a tentative D call TRBD1 (6 bases). The CDR3 loop spans 17 amino acids. The germline gives CDR1 MGHRA, CDR2 YSYEKL. V was trimmed by 4 bases and J by 2 bases, leaving 18 bases between them. Written as DNA, the CDR3 is TGCGCCAGCAGCCGACTGCCTCGGACAGCGGGCAATCAGCCCCAGCATTTT. Its protein is CASSRLPRTAGNQPQHF.

The rearrangement uses TRBV12-3 or TRBV12-4 and TRBJ2-1; 9 bases agree with TRBD2. This CDR3 has 16 residues. Trimming at V came to 5 bases and at J to 2 bases, leaving 7 bases not matched to a gene. CDR3 DNA: TGTGCCAGCAGTCCCCAGCGGGAGGCCCCCTACAATGAGCAGTTCTTC. This codes for CASSPQREAPYNEQFF.

Of note for this clonotype: A read error may account for a junction end that differs from germline. The chain has TRBV28 and TRBJ2-3; 9 nucleotides match TRBD1. The CDR3 has 18 residues. Germline V gene sequence: CDR1 MDHEN, CDR2 SYDVKM. CDR3 in DNA: TGTGCCAGCAGCCCTTTGGGGGAGGGAACAGGGGGCACAGATATGCAGTATTTT. Its translation is CASSPLGEGTGGTDMQYF.

This clonotype was counted between two and nine times. The chain carries TRBV18 and TRBJ2-5, with 7 bases identical to TRBD1. The germline gives CDR1 KGHSH, CDR2 LQKENI. J lost 7 bases, V lost 2 bases, and 13 bases had no gene match. The CDR3 spans 16 residues. DNA for the CDR3: TGTGCCAGCTCACCAAACTTGGACAGGCCCGTGAGGACCCAGTACTTC. It is translated as CASSPNLDRPVRTQYF.

This chain joins TRBV6-5 and TRBJ2-4; 7 bases match TRBD2. Germline V lookup: CDR1 MNHEY, CDR2 SVGAGI. This CDR3 is built from 19 residues. Germline trimming cut 4 bases from V and 3 bases from J; bases unmatched to any gene: 18. CDR3 nucleotides: TGTGCCAGCAGTTCCACATGGGGAGGGACGGTGGTTGGCAAAAACATTCAGTACTTC. This translates into CASSSTWGGTVVGKNIQYF.

The chain combines TRBV11-2 with TRBJ2-1; the D is unclear. CDR1 SGHAT and CDR2 FQNNGV come from the germline V gene. Trimming pared 2 bases from V and 8 bases from J, leaving 19 bases between. The CDR3 sequence is 16 residues long. The CDR3 loop is CASSLIGSKSRDEQFF. CDR3 sequence (DNA): TGTGCCAGCAGCTTAATAGGAAGCAAAAGTCGGGATGAGCAGTTCTTC.

This clonotype occurred a few times. V usage is TRBV20-1 and J usage is TRBJ2-1, with D possibly being TRBD2 (5 bases). This CDR3 is built from 15 residues. With 0 bases removed from V and 2 bases from J, the gap between germline ends came to 11 bases. The V gene's germline CDR1 is DFQATT and CDR2 SNEGSKA (reference sequence). The CDR3 loop reads CSARDPSLPYNEQFF. CDR3 in DNA: TGCAGTGCTAGAGATCCTAGCCTACCCTACAATGAGCAGTTCTTC.

CDR3 sequence (DNA): TGCGCCAGCAGGTTTTTTGGGATTGAGCAGTACTTC. Translation: CASRFFGIEQYF. The chain is built from TRBV5-1 and TRBJ2-5; unclear D gene. The germline V gene has CDR1 SGHRS and CDR2 YFSETQ. The CDR3 covers 12 residues. Trimming pared 5 bases from V and 11 bases from J, leaving 16 bases between.

The J gene is TRBJ2-3, the V gene TRBV6-1, with 8 bases that match TRBD1. V lost 1 base and J lost 3; bases outside the gene matches: 6. This CDR3 spans 16 amino acids. Germline V gene sequence: CDR1 MNHNS, CDR2 SASEGT. The CDR3 DNA reads TGTGCCAGCAGTGAAGGGGTGGGGACAGGAACAGATACGCAGTATTTT. Its protein product is CASSEGVGTGTDTQYF.

The chain couples TRBV2 to TRBJ2-5; the D gene is possibly TRBD2 (5 bases). The tail of the sequence fits TRBJ2-7 better, so the J call may be wrong. Germline assignment: CDR1 SNHLY and CDR2 FYNNEI. The CDR3 consists of 15 residues. CDR3 protein: CASSESRGRSAEQYF. The CDR3 DNA is TGTGCCAGCAGTGAAAGCCGGGGAAGATCCGCCGAGCAGTACTTC.